This entry concerns a single T cell receptor (beta chain). TCRdb itself ran the 5' RACE reads through MiXCR, one entry per CDR3 protein. The table shows 200,000 to 300,000 distinct CDR3 sequences, with roughly 32% occurring only once. The data were taken from a study of CD8 T cells in ankylosing spondylitis. CDR1 and CDR2 from the germline V gene are DFQATT and SNEGSKA (reference sequence). The V and J ends lost 0 bases and 7 bases respectively, with 10 bases between them. This CDR3 contains 13 residues. The sequenced material came from blood, either unsorted or a sorted T cell fraction (not recorded which). The chain recombines TRBV20-1 with TRBJ2-1; perhaps TRBD2 as D (6 bases). The origin of this receptor is a male donor with ankylosing spondylitis or in good health (not recorded which). CDR3 amino acids: CSARDSGVNEQFF. DNA for the CDR3: TGCAGTGCTAGAGATAGCGGAGTGAATGAGCAGTTCTTC.